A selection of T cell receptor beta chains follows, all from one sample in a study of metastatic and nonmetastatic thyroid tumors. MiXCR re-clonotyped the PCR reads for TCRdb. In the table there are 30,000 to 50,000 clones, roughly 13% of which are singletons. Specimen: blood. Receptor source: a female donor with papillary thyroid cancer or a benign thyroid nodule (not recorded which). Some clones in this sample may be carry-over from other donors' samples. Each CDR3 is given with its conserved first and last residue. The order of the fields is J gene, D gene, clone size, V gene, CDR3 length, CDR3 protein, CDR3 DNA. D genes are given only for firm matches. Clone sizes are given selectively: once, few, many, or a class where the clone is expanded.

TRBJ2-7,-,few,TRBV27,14,CASRRDISSYEQYF,TGTGCCAGCAGAAGGGACATCAGCTCCTACGAGCAGTACTTC
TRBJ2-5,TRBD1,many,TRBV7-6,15,CASSFTPGQLETQYF,TGTGCCAGCAGCTTTACCCCGGGACAGCTAGAGACCCAGTACTTC
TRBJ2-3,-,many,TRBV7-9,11,CASSSPDTQYF,TGTGCCAGCAGCTCGCCGGATACGCAGTATTTT
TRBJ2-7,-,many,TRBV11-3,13,CASSFARGYEQYF,TGTGCCAGCAGCTTCGCAAGGGGCTACGAGCAGTACTTC
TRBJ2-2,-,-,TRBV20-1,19,CSAILLGAGTPRDTWELFF,TGCAGTGCTATATTACTTGGGGCCGGGACCCCGAGGGACACCTGGGAGCTGTTTTTT
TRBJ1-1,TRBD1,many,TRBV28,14,CASSSGQGATEAFF,TGTGCCAGCAGTTCCGGACAGGGGGCCACTGAAGCTTTCTTT
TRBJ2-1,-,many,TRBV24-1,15,CATGGGSEKYNEQFF,TGTGCCACCGGAGGGGGGAGTGAGAAATACAATGAGCAGTTCTTC
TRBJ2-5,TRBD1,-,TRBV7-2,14,CASSFSQGWETQYF,TGTGCCAGCAGCTTCTCACAGGGGTGGGAGACCCAGTACTTC
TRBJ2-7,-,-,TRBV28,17,CASRLDVPNRGRYEQYF,TGTGCCAGCAGATTGGACGTCCCGAACCGAGGGAGGTACGAGCAGTACTTC
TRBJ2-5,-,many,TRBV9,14,CASSVARGPETQYF,TGTGCCAGCAGCGTAGCTAGGGGACCAGAGACCCAGTACTTC
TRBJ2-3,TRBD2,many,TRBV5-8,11,CASSFRGSVYF,TGTGCCAGCAGCTTTCGCGGGAGTGTGTATTTT